The present T cell receptor (beta chain) was sequenced within a study of T-cell reconstitution after alpha-beta-depleted transplantation in children. Points from the study as a whole: Several hundred expanded graft clones reportedly were the source of alpha-beta T cells about two months after transplant. Recipient T cells and thymic progenitors that survived gave rise to the high TCRbeta diversity observed at day 60 in some patients. Newly produced T cells mostly provided counts and TCRbeta diversity after one year, as hyperexpanded clones declined.

Germline V lookup: CDR1 SNHLY, CDR2 FYNNEI. J gave up 7 bases and V 4 bases, and 4 bases lay outside the gene matches. This CDR3 has 15 residues. Molecular barcoding with unique molecular identifiers was used for the TCRbeta library. TCRdb reprocessed the PCR reads with MiXCR, giving one entry per CDR3 protein. The sample has about 980,000 distinct CDR3 sequences; around 30% are singletons. This clonotype was found a few times. What it recognizes is unknown. V and J are TRBV2 and TRBJ2-1, with 13 bases aligning to TRBD2. The receptor was isolated from a boy under two years old who had a stem cell transplant for SCID, so the T cells may come from the graft donor. The specimen was PBMCs, mostly from graft donor cells, collected 360 days after TCRalphabeta/CD19-depleted stem cell transplant. The CDR3 loop reads CASSVLAGGLNEQFF. As DNA, the CDR3 is TGTGCCAGCAGTGTACTAGCGGGGGGGCTGAATGAGCAGTTCTTC. The entire variable domain, with the rest obtained from reference TRBV2 and TRBJ2-1, is as follows: EPEVTQTPSHQVTQMGQEVILRCVPISNHLYFYWYRQILGQKVEFLVSFYNNEISEKSEIFDDQFSVERPDGSNFTLKIRSTKLEDSAMYFCASSVLAGGLNEQFFGPGTRLTVL.